Listed below are T cell receptor beta chains from one sample, sequenced in a study of graft-versus-host responses after intestinal transplantation. For these TCRs, the target antigens are not known. Generated by immunoSEQ multiplex PCR, the TCRdb table keeps only in-frame clones and is missing some. This table has 80,000 to 100,000 clones, about 90% appearing once. The material sequenced was unstimulated CD4+ T cells sorted from spleen or lymph node cells, taken before intestinal transplant. These receptors were collected from a human donor who received an intestinal transplant. The CDR3 runs from the conserved cysteine through the conserved F or W. Fields, in order: J gene, V gene, clone size, D gene, CDR3 DNA, CDR3 protein. The D gene is left open where the match is weak. Expanded clones are given a class, and other clones once, few, many or no size at all.

>TRBJ1-2|TRBV30|.|.
TGTGCCCGTAGTTCGGCAGGAACCTACTATGGCTACACCTTC
CARSSAGTYYGYTF
>TRBJ2-2|TRBV27|once|TRBD1
TGTGCCAGCAGTTTATTAGCCGGGACAGGGGAACCCGGGGAGCTGTTTTTT
CASSLLAGTGEPGELFF
>TRBJ1-2|TRBV6-5|.|TRBD1
TGTGCCAGCAGTACGGCTCACAGGGGGAACTATGGCTACACCTTC
CASSTAHRGNYGYTF
>TRBJ2-1|TRBV6-5|.|.
TGTGCCAGCAGAAATCGGGGGTTTGAGTTCTTC
CASRNRGFEFF
>TRBJ2-2|TRBV6-5|.|.
TGTGCCAGCAGTCCGGTTGGGCCATACACCGGGGAGCTGTTTTTT
CASSPVGPYTGELFF
>TRBJ2-3|TRBV2|.|.
TGTGCCAGCAGTGATAGCAGATCCGCAGATACGCAGTATTTT
CASSDSRSADTQYF
>TRBJ1-1|TRBV2|.|.
TGTGCCAGCAGGCAAACTAATACAGGGTTTCGGGCGCCTTTCTTT
CASRQTNTGFRAPFF
>TRBJ2-2|TRBV5-1|.|TRBD2
TGCGCCAGCAGCTTGGTGGCTAGCGGGAACACCGGGGAGCTGTTTTTT
CASSLVASGNTGELFF
>TRBJ1-4|TRBV5-5|.|.
TGTGCCAGCAGCTTGGTAACAGATGAAAAACTGTTTTTT
CASSLVTDEKLFF
>TRBJ2-5|TRBV30|.|TRBD1
TGTGCCTGGAGTGGCCAGGGGGTCGAGACCCAGTACTTC
CAWSGQGVETQYF
>TRBJ1-1|TRBV6-5|.|TRBD1
TGTGCCAGCAGCGGACAGGGGGAGCAGAACACTGAAGCTTTCTTT
CASSGQGEQNTEAFF
>TRBJ2-7|TRBV25-1|.|TRBD1
TGTGCCAGCAGTGGGGACAGGAACAACTACGAGCAGTACTTC
CASSGDRNNYEQYF
>TRBJ2-7|TRBV5-8|.|TRBD1
TGTGCCAGCAGCTACGGGACAGGGATTTACTACGAGCAGTACTTC
CASSYGTGIYYEQYF
>TRBJ1-2|TRBV19|.|TRBD1
TGTGCCAGTAGTACCACCGGGACAGAGCTTTATGGCTACACCTTC
CASSTTGTELYGYTF
>TRBJ2-2|TRBV5-8|.|TRBD2
TGTGCCAGCCCCCCACTAGCGGGAGGAAGCACCGGGGAGCTGTTTTTT
CASPPLAGGSTGELFF
>TRBJ2-7|TRBV14|.|TRBD1
TGTGCCAGCAGCCTACAGGACAGGGGACTCCACGAGCAGTACTTC
CASSLQDRGLHEQYF
>TRBJ2-2|TRBV29-1|.|TRBD2
TGCAGCGTGAAAAAGGGACTAGCGGACACCGGGGAGCTGTTTTTT
CSVKKGLADTGELFF
>TRBJ2-5|TRBV7-9|.|.
TGTGCCAGCAGCACGACAGGTTCCTATAGAGGGACCCAGTACTTC
CASSTTGSYRGTQYF
>TRBJ2-2|TRBV18|.|TRBD2
TGTGCCAGCTCACCCCGGGCGGGAGACACCGGGGAGCTGTTTTTT
CASSPRAGDTGELFF
>TRBJ1-6|TRBV28|.|.
TGTGCCAGCAGTTCACAACCTACAGGGATAATACCCTATAATTCACCCCTCCACTTT
CASSSQPTGIIPYNSPLHF
>TRBJ2-7|TRBV7-2|.|.
TGTGCCAGCAGCTTCAGAAGCGAATCCTACGAGCAGTACTTC
CASSFRSESYEQYF
>TRBJ1-5|TRBV28|once|.
TGTGCCAGCAGTTTATCGTCGGGGATCGCCAATCAGCCCCAGCATTTT
CASSLSSGIANQPQHF
>TRBJ1-2|TRBV4-1|.|.
TGCGCCAGCAGCCAAGATCCAGGGCCAGCTAACTATGGCTACACCTTC
CASSQDPGPANYGYTF
>TRBJ1-1|TRBV2|.|.
TGTGCCAGCAGGGGCACGGTTGGGGAAGCTTTCTTT
CASRGTVGEAFF
>TRBJ1-2|TRBV6-5|.|.
TGTGCCAGCAGTTACTCGGGGAGGGGAGGGTTGAGAGGCTACACCTTC
CASSYSGRGGLRGYTF
>TRBJ1-4|TRBV30|.|.
TGTGCCTGGAGTAGCTTCTCAACTAATGAAAAACTGTTTTTT
CAWSSFSTNEKLFF
>TRBJ1-4|TRBV6-1|.|.
TGTGCCAGCCGGCGGGGTGGCGATAATGAAAAACTGTTTTTT
CASRRGGDNEKLFF
>TRBJ1-2|TRBV30|.|.
TGTGCCTGGAGTGTACTGAGTTTAAACTATGGCTACACCTTC
CAWSVLSLNYGYTF
>TRBJ1-2|TRBV30|.|TRBD1
TGTGCCTGGAGTGTCTATGCAGGGGGAAACTATGGCTACACCTTC
CAWSVYAGGNYGYTF
>TRBJ2-5|TRBV18|.|.
TGTGCCAGCTCCCCTAGTCGTGGGGCCCTTGAGACCCAGTACTTC
CASSPSRGALETQYF
>TRBJ1-5|TRBV28|.|.
TGTGCCAGCTTGGCAGGGCTAGGTCAGCCCCAGCATTTT
CASLAGLGQPQHF
>TRBJ1-6|TRBV19|.|TRBD1
TGTGCCAGTAGTACTGGACAGGGTAGGACCTATAATTCACCCCTCCACTTT
CASSTGQGRTYNSPLHF
>TRBJ2-1|TRBV5-1|.|TRBD1
TGCGCCAGCAGCGGCAAGGACAGGGCGGGGAATGAGCAGTTCTTC
CASSGKDRAGNEQFF
>TRBJ2-7|TRBV10-3|.|TRBD1
TGTGCCATCAGGGCCGGGACAGAAATCTACGAGCAGTACTTC
CAIRAGTEIYEQYF
>TRBJ2-7|TRBV28|.|TRBD1
TGTGCCAGCAGTTTAGTGGGACAGGAGATTACCTACGAGCAGTACTTC
CASSLVGQEITYEQYF
>TRBJ2-1|TRBV5-8|.|.
TGTGCCAGCAGCCCCTGGCGGCCAGACAATGAGCAGTTCTTC
CASSPWRPDNEQFF
>TRBJ1-1|TRBV19|.|.
TGTGCCAGTAGTGAGTCAGGGTGGGACACTGAAGCTTTCTTT
CASSESGWDTEAFF
>TRBJ1-3|TRBV9|.|.
TGTGCCAGCAGCGTGCGGGGGGCCTCTGGAAACACCATATATTTT
CASSVRGASGNTIYF
>TRBJ2-3|TRBV4-2|.|TRBD1
TGTGCCAGCAGCCATTTACCGGGACAGGGACTTATTAGCACAGATACGCAGTATTTT
CASSHLPGQGLISTDTQYF
>TRBJ2-5|TRBV6-5|.|TRBD1
TGTGCCAGCAGGGCACAGGGGGCAGGTCAAGAGACCCAGTACTTC
CASRAQGAGQETQYF
>TRBJ2-7|TRBV30|.|TRBD1
TGTGCCTGGGGACAGGGGTGGAACGAGCAGTACTTC
CAWGQGWNEQYF
>TRBJ2-1|TRBV7-2|.|TRBD2
TGTGCCAGCAGCTTAGTCGATGGCGGGGGTATCTACAATGAGCAGTTCTTC
CASSLVDGGGIYNEQFF
>TRBJ2-7|TRBV5-1|once|TRBD2
TGCGCCAGCAGCTTGGACGGCGGGAGGAACCAACCCAACCTCAAGCAGTACTTC
CASSLDGGRNQPNLKQYF
>TRBJ1-3|TRBV30|.|TRBD1
TGTGCCTGGAAACCGGGACAGAAAGGAAACACCATATATTTT
CAWKPGQKGNTIYF
>TRBJ2-5|TRBV9|.|TRBD2
TGTGCCAGCAGCGTGGGGACTATACAAGAGACCCAGTACTTC
CASSVGTIQETQYF
>TRBJ1-1|TRBV7-2|.|TRBD1
TGTGCCAGCAGCCCTGGACAGGGTTTGGTTTACACTGAAGCTTTCTTT
CASSPGQGLVYTEAFF
>TRBJ2-5|TRBV10-2|.|TRBD2
TGCGCCAGCAGTGATCCCGGGACTAGCGGGAGGCGAGAGACCCAGTACTTC
CASSDPGTSGRRETQYF
>TRBJ1-2|TRBV15|.|.
TGTGCCACCAGCAGAGCGGGTAGCTATGGCTACACCTTC
CATSRAGSYGYTF
>TRBJ1-3|TRBV5-5|.|TRBD1
TGTGCCAGCAGCTTCGGGACAGGGGTTGGAAACACCATATATTTT
CASSFGTGVGNTIYF
>TRBJ1-3|TRBV9|.|.
TGTGCCAGCAGCGTAGACAACTCTGGAAACACCATATATTTT
CASSVDNSGNTIYF
>TRBJ1-1|TRBV9|.|TRBD1
TGTGCCAGCAGCCCACGAGGGACAGTGAACACTGAAGCTTTCTTT
CASSPRGTVNTEAFF
>TRBJ2-7|TRBV4-1|.|.
TGCGCCAGCAGCCCCGGAGCGGACCGCATTTCCTACGAGCAGTACTTC
CASSPGADRISYEQYF
>TRBJ1-5|TRBV6-1|.|.
TGTGCCAGCAGGGTCAGACAGGGCAATCAGCCCCAGCATTTT
CASRVRQGNQPQHF
>TRBJ1-2|TRBV5-6|.|.
TGTGCCAGCAGCCGAAAGACAGGCCTCGATGGCTACACCTTC
CASSRKTGLDGYTF
>TRBJ2-2|TRBV30|.|TRBD2
TGTGCCTGGAGTGTTGGGACTAGCACGAACACCGGGGAGCTGTTTTTT
CAWSVGTSTNTGELFF
>TRBJ2-1|TRBV4-2|.|TRBD2
TGTGCCAGCAGCCAATCTAGCGGGATCTACAATGAGCAGTTCTTC
CASSQSSGIYNEQFF
>TRBJ2-3|TRBV30|.|TRBD2
TGTGCCTGGCTTAGCGGGCTGGCAGATACGCAGTATTTT
CAWLSGLADTQYF